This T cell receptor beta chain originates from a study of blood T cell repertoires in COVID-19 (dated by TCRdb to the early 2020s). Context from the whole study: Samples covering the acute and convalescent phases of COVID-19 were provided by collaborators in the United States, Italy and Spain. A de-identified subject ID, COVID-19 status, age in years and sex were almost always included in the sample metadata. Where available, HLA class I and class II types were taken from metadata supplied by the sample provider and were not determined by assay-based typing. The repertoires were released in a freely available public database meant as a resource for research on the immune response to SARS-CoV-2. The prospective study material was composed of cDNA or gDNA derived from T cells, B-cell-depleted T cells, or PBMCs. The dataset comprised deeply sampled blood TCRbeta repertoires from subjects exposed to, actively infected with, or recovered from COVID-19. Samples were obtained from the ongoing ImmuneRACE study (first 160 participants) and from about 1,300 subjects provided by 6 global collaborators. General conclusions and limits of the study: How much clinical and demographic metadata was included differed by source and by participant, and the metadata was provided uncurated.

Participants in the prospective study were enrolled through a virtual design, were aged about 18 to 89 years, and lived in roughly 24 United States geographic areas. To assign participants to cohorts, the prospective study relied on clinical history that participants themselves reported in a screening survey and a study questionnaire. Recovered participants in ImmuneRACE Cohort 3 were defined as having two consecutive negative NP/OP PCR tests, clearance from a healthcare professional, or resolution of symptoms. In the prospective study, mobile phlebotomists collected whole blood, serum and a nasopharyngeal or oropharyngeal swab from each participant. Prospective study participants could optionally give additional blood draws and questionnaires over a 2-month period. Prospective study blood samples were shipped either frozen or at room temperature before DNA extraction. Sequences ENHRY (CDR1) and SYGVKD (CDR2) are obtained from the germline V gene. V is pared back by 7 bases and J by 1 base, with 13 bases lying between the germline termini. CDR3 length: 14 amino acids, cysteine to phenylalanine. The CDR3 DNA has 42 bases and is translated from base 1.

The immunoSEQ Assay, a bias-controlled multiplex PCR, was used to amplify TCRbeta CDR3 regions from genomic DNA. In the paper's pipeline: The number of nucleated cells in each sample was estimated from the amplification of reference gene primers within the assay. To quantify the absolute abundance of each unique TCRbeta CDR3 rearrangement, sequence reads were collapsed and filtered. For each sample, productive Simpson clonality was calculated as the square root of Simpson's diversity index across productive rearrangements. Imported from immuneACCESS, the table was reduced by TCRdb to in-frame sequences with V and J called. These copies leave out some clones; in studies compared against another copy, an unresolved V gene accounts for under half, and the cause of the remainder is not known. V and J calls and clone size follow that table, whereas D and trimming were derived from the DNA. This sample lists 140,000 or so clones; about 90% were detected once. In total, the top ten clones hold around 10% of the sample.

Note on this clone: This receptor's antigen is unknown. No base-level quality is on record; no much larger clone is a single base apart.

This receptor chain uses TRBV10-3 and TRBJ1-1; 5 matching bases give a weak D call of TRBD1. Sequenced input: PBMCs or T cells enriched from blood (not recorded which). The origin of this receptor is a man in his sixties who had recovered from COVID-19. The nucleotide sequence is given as TGTGCCATCACCGCCCGCCAGGGGAACACTGAAGCTTTCTTT. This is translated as CAITARQGNTEAFF.